The 29 T cell receptor beta chains listed next were all sequenced from one sample in a study of CD8+ T cells in alopecia areata. cDNA serving as the sequencing template came from extracted, reverse transcribed RNA. The data were produced by immunoSEQ multiplex PCR, yet TCRdb's version contains in-frame clones alone and is incomplete. The repertoire holds about 270,000 clones, with over 45% as singletons. The treatment: oral pan-JAK inhibitor, 5-10 mg twice daily. The starting material was CD4+ T cells sorted from blood, obtained at roughly week 52, from a patient treated with tofacitinib. The receptor source for this set is a human donor with alopecia areata.

The chain uses TRBV4-3 and TRBJ2-4; D is possibly TRBD1 or TRBD2 (5 bases each). V was clipped by 1 base and J by 1 base, with 8 bases between them. Looked up from germline, CDR1 is LGHNA and CDR2 is YSLEER. The CDR3 has 15 residues. CDR3 coding DNA: TGCGCCAGCAGCCAAGGGGACCAGGCCAAAAACATTCAGTACTTC. It specifies CASSQGDQAKNIQYF.

This clone was recorded once. V gene TRBV6-5 combines with J gene TRBJ1-2; D may be TRBD1 (5 bases). CDR1 and CDR2 (germline): MNHEY, SVGAGI. This CDR3 contains 12 residues. Trimming took 6 bases from V and 8 from J, leaving 13 bases between them. CDR3 bases: TGTGCCAGCAGCCCCCGGGGGAGAGGCTACACCTTC. Its translation is CASSPRGRGYTF.

V is TRBV30 and J is TRBJ2-2, with no clear D. This CDR3 is 14 amino acids long. The V gene lost 5 bases and the J gene lost 7 bases, with 17 bases spanning the gap. Germline CDR1 is GTSNPN and CDR2 is SVGIG (reference sequence). The CDR3 DNA follows: TGTGCCTGGGGACCCCGCGGCATCGGCGGGGAGCTGTTTTTT. Its translation is CAWGPRGIGGELFF.

V gene TRBV9 combines with J gene TRBJ1-6; D gene uncertain. V lost 0 bases, J lost 11 bases, and 9 bases lay in between. The CDR3 covers 13 residues. Germline V CDR1 and CDR2: SGDLS, YYNGEE. DNA for the CDR3: TGTGCCAGCAGCGTAGGGAAGGGCACACCCCTCCACTTT. This gives the protein CASSVGKGTPLHF.

Only one count was recorded for this clone. The chain carries TRBV5-4 and TRBJ2-1; D remains ambiguous. The germline V gene has CDR1 SGHNT and CDR2 YYREEE (reference sequence). The V end lost 4 bases, the J end lost 5 bases, and 10 bases lay between the germline ends. The CDR3 totals 13 residues. CDR3 in DNA: TGTGCCAGCAGCCAAGAGACCGACAATGAGCAGTTCTTC. This codes for CASSQETDNEQFF.

The CDR3 here is CAWSVPQTVGNTIYF. The CDR3, as DNA: TGTGCCTGGAGTGTACCGCAGACAGTTGGAAACACCATATATTTT. The chain is built from TRBV30 and TRBJ1-3; tentative D call: TRBD1 (5 bases). The V and J ends lost 0 bases and 3 bases respectively, with 12 bases between them. From germline, CDR1 is GTSNPN and CDR2 SVGIG (reference sequence). There are 15 residues in the CDR3.

CDR3 in amino acids: CATSRSQGRGMAETQYF. The CDR3 nucleotides are TGTGCCACCAGCAGAAGCCAGGGACGGGGGATGGCAGAGACCCAGTACTTC. V usage is TRBV15 and J usage is TRBJ2-5; possible D gene TRBD2, 6 bases. V was clipped by 2 bases and J by 4 bases, with 20 bases between them. This CDR3 region has 17 residues. Germline V gene data show CDR1 as LNHNV and CDR2 as YYDKDF (reference sequence).

This CDR3 reads CASSEWGPEAFF. In DNA form, the CDR3 reads TGTGCCAGCAGTGAATGGGGCCCAGAAGCTTTCTTT. The rearrangement uses TRBV25-1 and TRBJ1-1, with D perhaps matching TRBD1 (5 bases). The CDR3 is 12 residues long. Looked up from germline, CDR1 is MGHDK and CDR2 is SYGVNS. V was trimmed by 1 base and J by 8 bases, leaving 8 bases between them.

The rearrangement links TRBV6-5 to TRBJ1-6; the match to TRBD1 covers 9 bases. Germline V gives CDR1 MNHEY, CDR2 SVGAGI. The length of the CDR3 is 13 residues. Trimming at V came to 6 bases and at J to 10 bases, leaving 4 bases not matched to a gene. The CDR3 spells CASRQGAKSPLHF. The CDR3 DNA reads as TGTGCCAGCAGACAGGGGGCTAAGTCACCCCTCCACTTT.

The chain has TRBV6-5 and TRBJ1-5; D is perhaps TRBD1 (5 bases). The V end lost 0 bases, the J end lost 5 bases, and 8 bases lay between the germline ends. The CDR3 totals 14 residues. Looked up from germline, CDR1 is MNHEY and CDR2 is SVGAGI. The CDR3, as DNA: TGTGCCAGCAGTTACTCGTTGGGGGATCAGCCCCAGCATTTT. Amino acids: CASSYSLGDQPQHF.

The chain carries TRBV29-1 and TRBJ2-5; 8 bases are shared with TRBD2. V trimming: 7 bases; J trimming: 4 bases; junction bases outside the gene matches: 11. Germline CDR1 SQVTM, CDR2 ANQGSEA. This CDR3 contains 14 residues. The CDR3 sequence: CSGMTSETGETQYF. DNA for the CDR3: TGCAGCGGAATGACTAGCGAGACGGGAGAGACCCAGTACTTC.

The genes are TRBV4-2 and TRBJ2-5; 9 nucleotides align to TRBD1. CDR3 length equals 16 residues. V shed 3 bases and J 3 bases; nucleotides not matched to a gene: 8. From germline, CDR1 is LGHNA and CDR2 YNFKEQ. The CDR3 region has the DNA TGTGCCAGCAGCCATGGGGGACAGGGTATAGAAGAGACCCAGTACTTC. It yields the protein CASSHGGQGIEETQYF.

The chain uses TRBV5-6 and TRBJ2-3; D gene ambiguous. The V gene's germline CDR1 is SGHDT and CDR2 YYEEEE. The CDR3 consists of 12 residues. V shed 2 bases and J shed 5 bases, with 6 bases lying between them. As DNA, the CDR3 is TGTGCCAGCAGCTTTCTGAGAGATACGCAGTATTTT. As protein: CASSFLRDTQYF.

The rearrangement links TRBV5-1 to TRBJ1-3; D perhaps matches TRBD1 (6 bases). Germline CDR1 reads SGHRS; CDR2 reads YFSETQ. The CDR3 is 15 residues long. V was clipped by 1 base and J by 1 base, with 9 bases between them. The CDR3 DNA reads TGCGCCAGCAGCTTGACGGGGGCGTCTGGAAACACCATATATTTT. Translating it yields CASSLTGASGNTIYF.

The rearrangement joins TRBV4-1 to TRBJ2-2; 9 bases are a match to TRBD1. V shed 4 bases and J 7 bases; nucleotides not matched to a gene: 7. Per germline, CDR1 MGHRA and CDR2 YSYEKL. The CDR3 has 15 amino acids. The CDR3 reads CASSLGTGLVGELFF. Written as DNA, the CDR3 is TGCGCCAGCAGCCTCGGGACAGGGCTAGTCGGGGAGCTGTTTTTT.

The chain links TRBV5-1 to TRBJ2-2; D possibly matches TRBD1 or TRBD2 (5 bases each). This CDR3 comprises 15 residues. Trimming shortened V by 0 bases and J by 2 bases, and 8 bases separated the two germline ends. Per the germline V gene, CDR1 is SGHRS and CDR2 is YFSETQ. DNA of the CDR3: TGCGCCAGCAGCTTGGCGGGGCAAAACACCGGGGAGCTGTTTTTT. Its translation: CASSLAGQNTGELFF.

The chain links TRBV30 to TRBJ2-5; D is possibly TRBD1 (6 bases). Germline values: CDR1 GTSNPN, CDR2 SVGIG (reference sequence). With 1 base removed from V and 7 bases from J, the gap between germline ends came to 16 bases. CDR3 length: 14 residues. CDR3 nucleotides: TGTGCCTGGAGTGGACGACAGGTTCGGGGGACCCAGTACTTC. It translates to CAWSGRQVRGTQYF.

This clone was detected only a few times. DNA for the CDR3: TGTGCCAGCATTCGGGACCCCAAGGGTTCACCCCTCCACTTT. Its protein product is CASIRDPKGSPLHF. The V gene is TRBV2, the J gene TRBJ1-6; D might be TRBD1 (5 bases). The CDR3 runs 14 residues. Germline V lookup: CDR1 SNHLY, CDR2 FYNNEI. Trimming shortened V by 7 bases and J by 9 bases, and 16 bases separated the two germline ends.

The table lists this clone with a few counts. The chain couples TRBV27 to TRBJ2-1; unclear D gene. There are 14 residues in the CDR3. CDR1 MNHEY and CDR2 SMNVEV come from the germline V gene (reference sequence). Trimming removed 1 base from V and 7 bases from J, with 11 bases in between. The CDR3, as DNA: TGTGCCAGCAGTTTATGGGTCGGAGATAATGAGCAGTTCTTC. Amino acids: CASSLWVGDNEQFF.

This clone has just a few counts. At the DNA level, this CDR3 is encoded by other sequences in the same sample as well. The rearrangement joins TRBV7-2 to TRBJ1-6; D gene unclear. There are 13 residues in the CDR3. The germline V gene has CDR1 SGHTA and CDR2 FQGNSA. The ends were cut back, 2 bases at V and 9 bases at J, with 8 bases in the middle. The CDR3 DNA reads as TGTGCCAGCAGCTTACGAAGAGGTTCACCCCTCCACTTT. Its translation: CASSLRRGSPLHF.

The chain carries TRBV7-2 and TRBJ1-6, with D uncertain. Trimming cost V 1 base and J 3 bases, with 1 base left between them. This CDR3 spans 13 amino acids. Germline V lookup: CDR1 SGHTA, CDR2 FQGNSA. The CDR3 loop is CASSLDYNSPLHF. CDR3 DNA sequence: TGTGCCAGCAGCTTAGACTATAATTCACCCCTCCACTTT. The whole variable domain, filled in from reference TRBV7-2 and TRBJ1-6, reads GAGVSQSPSNKVTEKGKDVELRCDPISGHTALYWYRQSLGQGLEFLIYFQGNSAPDKSGLPSDRFSAERTGGSVSTLTIQRTQQEDSAVYLCASSLDYNSPLHFGNGTRLTVT.

A single count supports this clone. The CDR3 coding sequence is TGTGCCAGCAGCGTGACCGGGAAGCACGAGCAGTACTTC. It codes for CASSVTGKHEQYF. The rearrangement joins TRBV9 to TRBJ2-7, with a tentative D call TRBD2 (5 bases). Germline V gene sequence: CDR1 SGDLS, CDR2 YYNGEE. Trimming left V 2 bases short and J 5 bases short, with 11 bases between. This CDR3 has 13 residues.

V usage is TRBV5-1 and J usage is TRBJ2-3; 11 bases are a match to TRBD2. With V trimmed by 5 bases and J by 4 bases, 6 bases remained unmatched. This CDR3 is built from 15 residues. The V gene's germline CDR1 is SGHRS and CDR2 YFSETQ. As DNA, the CDR3 is TGCGCCAGCAGTCGGGGACTAGCGGATCCAGATACGCAGTATTTT. This gives the protein CASSRGLADPDTQYF.

The chain links TRBV9 to TRBJ2-2; unclear D gene. Germline values: CDR1 SGDLS, CDR2 YYNGEE. This CDR3 is 15 amino acids long. The V end was cut by 2 bases, the J end by 4 bases, with 12 bases between. The CDR3 here is CASSVSTHGTGELFF. The CDR3 DNA sequence: TGTGCCAGCAGCGTGTCGACACACGGCACCGGGGAGCTGTTTTTT. The complete variable domain, with remaining parts taken from reference TRBV9 and TRBJ2-2, reads DSGVTQTPKHLITATGQRVTLRCSPRSGDLSVYWYQQSLDQGLQFLIQYYNGEERAKGNILERFSAQQFPDLHSELNLSSLELGDSALYFCASSVSTHGTGELFFGEGSRLTVL.

V and J are TRBV11-3 and TRBJ2-7; no firm D call. The CDR3 loop spans 15 amino acids. Trimming cost V 2 bases and J 5 bases, with 16 bases left between them. Germline V gives CDR1 SGHNT, CDR2 YENEEA. The CDR3 loop is CASSLLPVQQNEQYF. The CDR3 DNA is TGTGCCAGCAGCTTACTCCCGGTTCAGCAGAACGAGCAGTACTTC.

The rearrangement links TRBV5-1 to TRBJ2-5, with D possibly being TRBD2 (5 bases). The germline CDR1 and CDR2 sequences are SGHRS and YFSETQ. The CDR3 totals 17 residues. Trimming cost V 0 bases and J 1 base, with 16 bases left between them. The CDR3 sequence is CASSLGVIRGFQETQYF. Written as DNA, the CDR3 is TGCGCCAGCAGCTTGGGGGTCATTCGGGGTTTCCAAGAGACCCAGTACTTC.

The chain joins TRBV30 to TRBJ2-5, with D perhaps matching TRBD2 (6 bases). Deletions cut 4 bases from V and 5 bases from J, with 8 bases between. CDR1 GTSNPN and CDR2 SVGIG come from the germline V gene (reference sequence). The CDR3 has 11 amino acids. As DNA, the CDR3 is TGTGCCTGGACACGGGGGGAGACCCAGTACTTC. It is translated as CAWTRGETQYF.

The count of this clone is one. V and J are TRBV5-1 and TRBJ1-2; D uncertain. This CDR3 is built from 13 residues. The germline V gene has CDR1 SGHRS and CDR2 YFSETQ. The V end lost 0 bases, the J end lost 4 bases, and 7 bases lay between the germline ends. The CDR3 here is CASSLETTYGYTF. The CDR3 DNA follows: TGCGCCAGCAGCTTGGAGACCACCTATGGCTACACCTTC.

V is TRBV10-3 and J is TRBJ1-2, with 10 nucleotides matching TRBD1. Germline V gives CDR1 ENHRY, CDR2 SYGVKD. This CDR3 spans 14 amino acids. The V segment lost 2 bases and the J segment 7 bases; nucleotides outside the gene matches: 4. The CDR3 DNA sequence: TGTGCCATCAGTGAGGACAGGGGGCAAGGTGGCTACACCTTC. Translation: CAISEDRGQGGYTF.